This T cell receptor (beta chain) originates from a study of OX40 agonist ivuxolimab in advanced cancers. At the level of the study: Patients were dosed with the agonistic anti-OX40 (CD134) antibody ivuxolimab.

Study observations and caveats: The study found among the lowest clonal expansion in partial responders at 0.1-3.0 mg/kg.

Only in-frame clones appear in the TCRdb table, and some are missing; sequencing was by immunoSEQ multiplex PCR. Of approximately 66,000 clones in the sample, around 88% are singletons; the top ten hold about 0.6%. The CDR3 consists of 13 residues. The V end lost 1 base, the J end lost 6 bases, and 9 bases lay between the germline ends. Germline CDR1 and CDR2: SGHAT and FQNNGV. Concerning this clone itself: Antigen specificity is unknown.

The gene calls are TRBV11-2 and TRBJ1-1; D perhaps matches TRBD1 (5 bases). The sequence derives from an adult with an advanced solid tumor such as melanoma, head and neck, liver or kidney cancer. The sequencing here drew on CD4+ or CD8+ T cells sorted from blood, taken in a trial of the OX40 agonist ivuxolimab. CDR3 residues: CASSLAWGAEAFF. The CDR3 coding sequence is TGTGCCAGCAGCTTAGCCTGGGGGGCTGAAGCTTTCTTT.